Listed below are T cell receptor beta chains from one sample, sequenced in a study of T cell responses to AZD1222 COVID-19 vaccine. TCRdb's table, derived via immunoSEQ multiplex PCR, lists solely in-frame clones and lacks some. Of 120,000 to 150,000 clones listed, about nine tenths are singletons. Sequenced here: peripheral blood, sampled on day 0 of AZD1222 vaccination. The receptors stem from an adult in good health. Both conserved end residues are part of each CDR3. Fields, in order: CDR3 DNA, CDR3 protein, J gene, D gene, V gene, clone size. The D gene is left open where the match is weak. Not all rows give a size; the values are once, few, many and, for expanded clones, a class.

CDR3 DNA: TGTGCCAGCAGCCCCTTTAGGGTAGGGGCTCGGGGTGAGCAGTACTTC
CDR3 protein: CASSPFRVGARGEQYF
J gene: TRBJ2-7
D gene: NA
V gene: TRBV7-2
clone size: once

CDR3 DNA: TGTGCCAGCAGCTCTGGACAGGGTGGTGAAAAACTGTTTTTT
CDR3 protein: CASSSGQGGEKLFF
J gene: TRBJ1-4
D gene: TRBD1
V gene: TRBV5-8
clone size: NA

CDR3 DNA: TGTGCCATCAGTGAGTTACTAGGCAATGAGCAGTTCTTC
CDR3 protein: CAISELLGNEQFF
J gene: TRBJ2-1
D gene: NA
V gene: TRBV10-3
clone size: NA

CDR3 DNA: TGCGCCAGCAGCAGGGACAGGGGGGGCCAAGAGACCCAGTACTTC
CDR3 protein: CASSRDRGGQETQYF
J gene: TRBJ2-5
D gene: TRBD1
V gene: TRBV5-1
clone size: NA

CDR3 DNA: TGTGCCAGCAGTTCGCAAGGGGCAAACTATGGCTACACCTTC
CDR3 protein: CASSSQGANYGYTF
J gene: TRBJ1-2
D gene: NA
V gene: TRBV28
clone size: NA

CDR3 DNA: TGTGCCAGCAGTTACTCGATTAGTAATTTTCAGCCCCAGCATTTT
CDR3 protein: CASSYSISNFQPQHF
J gene: TRBJ1-5
D gene: NA
V gene: TRBV6-5
clone size: NA

CDR3 DNA: TGTGCCAGCAGCTTAATGGGTCTAGCGGAGAGAAGCACAGATACGCAGTATTTT
CDR3 protein: CASSLMGLAERSTDTQYF
J gene: TRBJ2-3
D gene: TRBD2
V gene: TRBV7-2
clone size: NA

CDR3 DNA: TGTGCCAGCAGCGCCACAGCAAGGGGCTACACCTTC
CDR3 protein: CASSATARGYTF
J gene: TRBJ1-2
D gene: NA
V gene: TRBV9
clone size: NA

CDR3 DNA: TGCGCCAGCAGACGAGCCGACAGGGTCGAGGGCTACACCTTC
CDR3 protein: CASRRADRVEGYTF
J gene: TRBJ1-2
D gene: TRBD1
V gene: TRBV5-1
clone size: NA

CDR3 DNA: TGTGCCAGCAGGGACAGCGGGAATGAAAAACTGTTTTTT
CDR3 protein: CASRDSGNEKLFF
J gene: TRBJ1-4
D gene: NA
V gene: TRBV12-3/TRBV12-4
clone size: NA

CDR3 DNA: TGTGCCAGCAGCTCCAGGTTACTCCATGGCTACACCTTC
CDR3 protein: CASSSRLLHGYTF
J gene: TRBJ1-2
D gene: NA
V gene: TRBV28
clone size: once

CDR3 DNA: TGTGCCAGCAGCTTATCCAGGGTTGAGCAGTTCTTC
CDR3 protein: CASSLSRVEQFF
J gene: TRBJ2-1
D gene: NA
V gene: TRBV7-2
clone size: NA

CDR3 DNA: TGTGCCAGCAGTTTAATTGATACGCAGTATTTT
CDR3 protein: CASSLIDTQYF
J gene: TRBJ2-3
D gene: NA
V gene: TRBV6-5
clone size: NA

CDR3 DNA: TGTGCCAGCAGCCCTCCAGGCGTGGGTGAAAAACTGTTTTTT
CDR3 protein: CASSPPGVGEKLFF
J gene: TRBJ1-4
D gene: NA
V gene: TRBV16
clone size: NA

CDR3 DNA: TGTGCCGCTGGGGAAGGCTACAATGAGCAGTTCTTC
CDR3 protein: CAAGEGYNEQFF
J gene: TRBJ2-1
D gene: NA
V gene: TRBV18
clone size: NA

CDR3 DNA: TGTGCCACCATCTGGGGGGTCCTAAGAAACACTGAAGCTTTCTTT
CDR3 protein: CATIWGVLRNTEAFF
J gene: TRBJ1-1
D gene: NA
V gene: TRBV28
clone size: NA

CDR3 DNA: TGTGCCAGCAGTACCGGGACAGGGGTCAATCAGCCCCAGCATTTT
CDR3 protein: CASSTGTGVNQPQHF
J gene: TRBJ1-5
D gene: TRBD1
V gene: TRBV9
clone size: NA

CDR3 DNA: TGTGCCAGCAGTTACGAGGGGGTAGGTGCCTACGAGCAGTACTTC
CDR3 protein: CASSYEGVGAYEQYF
J gene: TRBJ2-7
D gene: NA
V gene: TRBV6-6
clone size: NA

CDR3 DNA: TGTGCCAGCAGCCAGGGGATGGACTATGGCTACACCTTC
CDR3 protein: CASSQGMDYGYTF
J gene: TRBJ1-2
D gene: NA
V gene: TRBV7-2
clone size: NA

CDR3 DNA: TGTGCCATCAGTGCCGGTAGGGTAACCGGGGAGCTGTTTTTT
CDR3 protein: CAISAGRVTGELFF
J gene: TRBJ2-2
D gene: NA
V gene: TRBV10-3
clone size: NA

CDR3 DNA: TGCAGTGCTAGTCACCCGCTGAACACTGAAGCTTTCTTT
CDR3 protein: CSASHPLNTEAFF
J gene: TRBJ1-1
D gene: NA
V gene: TRBV20-1
clone size: NA

CDR3 DNA: TGTGCCAGCAGCTTAGCGGGGGCCCAAGAGACCCAGTACTTC
CDR3 protein: CASSLAGAQETQYF
J gene: TRBJ2-5
D gene: NA
V gene: TRBV7-2
clone size: NA

CDR3 DNA: TGTGCCAGCAGCTTAGACAGGGGGTGGGACGAGCAGTACTTC
CDR3 protein: CASSLDRGWDEQYF
J gene: TRBJ2-7
D gene: TRBD1
V gene: TRBV7-2
clone size: NA

CDR3 DNA: TGTGCCAGCAAGGTACAGTCGAACACTGAAGCTTTCTTT
CDR3 protein: CASKVQSNTEAFF
J gene: TRBJ1-1
D gene: NA
V gene: TRBV6-5
clone size: NA

CDR3 DNA: TGTGCCAGCAGCTTGGGACGTATGTTTTTCGAGCAGTACTTC
CDR3 protein: CASSLGRMFFEQYF
J gene: TRBJ2-7
D gene: NA
V gene: TRBV5-6
clone size: NA

CDR3 DNA: TGTGCCACTAGGGAAAGGGGCATGGACTATGGCTACACCTTC
CDR3 protein: CATRERGMDYGYTF
J gene: TRBJ1-2
D gene: NA
V gene: TRBV10-3
clone size: NA

CDR3 DNA: TGTGCCAGCAGCTTCGAGGGAGGTGTAAGCGAGCAGTACTTC
CDR3 protein: CASSFEGGVSEQYF
J gene: TRBJ2-7
D gene: NA
V gene: TRBV11-2
clone size: NA

CDR3 DNA: TGCGCCAGCAGCGGACAGGTGGAAGAGACCCAGTACTTC
CDR3 protein: CASSGQVEETQYF
J gene: TRBJ2-5
D gene: TRBD1
V gene: TRBV4-1
clone size: NA

CDR3 DNA: TGTGCCAGTGAGCGGGACCTCAGAAGGGGCTACACCTTC
CDR3 protein: CASERDLRRGYTF
J gene: TRBJ1-2
D gene: NA
V gene: TRBV2
clone size: NA

CDR3 DNA: TGTGCCAGCAGCCAAGTAACGGTGCCAGGGGACACCTACGAGCAGTACTTC
CDR3 protein: CASSQVTVPGDTYEQYF
J gene: TRBJ2-7
D gene: NA
V gene: TRBV4-2
clone size: NA

CDR3 DNA: TGTGCCAGCAGTCCCGTCCGGGGGGGGCGCTCCTACAATGAGCAGTTCTTC
CDR3 protein: CASSPVRGGRSYNEQFF
J gene: TRBJ2-1
D gene: TRBD2
V gene: TRBV27
clone size: NA

CDR3 DNA: TGTGCCAGCAGCCCCGGGAGGACGCCCCTTCATGGCTACACCTTC
CDR3 protein: CASSPGRTPLHGYTF
J gene: TRBJ1-2
D gene: NA
V gene: TRBV7-9
clone size: NA

CDR3 DNA: TGTGCCAGTAGTATGTCAGGGGGGAATCAGCCCCAGCATTTT
CDR3 protein: CASSMSGGNQPQHF
J gene: TRBJ1-5
D gene: TRBD1
V gene: TRBV19
clone size: NA

CDR3 DNA: TGTGCCAGCAGAAAGGGGGACTTAAACACCGGGGAGCTGTTTTTT
CDR3 protein: CASRKGDLNTGELFF
J gene: TRBJ2-2
D gene: NA
V gene: TRBV7-2
clone size: NA

CDR3 DNA: TGTGCCAGTAGTCGGGACAGGGGCGAAAAACTGTTTTTT
CDR3 protein: CASSRDRGEKLFF
J gene: TRBJ1-4
D gene: TRBD1
V gene: TRBV19
clone size: NA

CDR3 DNA: TGTGCCAGCAGCCGGGACAGGGGGTCCCTTTCGCAGTACTTC
CDR3 protein: CASSRDRGSLSQYF
J gene: TRBJ2-7
D gene: TRBD1
V gene: TRBV14
clone size: NA

CDR3 DNA: TGTGCCAGCAGTTACGGAAGGTACAATGAGCAGTTCTTC
CDR3 protein: CASSYGRYNEQFF
J gene: TRBJ2-1
D gene: NA
V gene: TRBV6-5
clone size: NA

CDR3 DNA: TGTGCCAGCAGTGAAAGGGAGTCAGGACAGGGGTCGTCATCACCCCTCCACTTT
CDR3 protein: CASSERESGQGSSSPLHF
J gene: TRBJ1-6
D gene: TRBD1
V gene: TRBV2
clone size: NA

CDR3 DNA: TGTGCCAGCAGTAGCCCCCGGACAGGGGGTTCCTACGAGCAGTACTTC
CDR3 protein: CASSSPRTGGSYEQYF
J gene: TRBJ2-7
D gene: TRBD1
V gene: TRBV27
clone size: NA

CDR3 DNA: TGTGCCAGCAGCGCCGACAGAGGGGTTGGTCAGCCCCAGCATTTT
CDR3 protein: CASSADRGVGQPQHF
J gene: TRBJ1-5
D gene: NA
V gene: TRBV13
clone size: NA

CDR3 DNA: TGCGCCACGGGACGGGGGAACACTGAAGCTTTCTTT
CDR3 protein: CATGRGNTEAFF
J gene: TRBJ1-1
D gene: NA
V gene: TRBV10-2
clone size: NA

CDR3 DNA: TGTGCCAGCAGGAGGCAGCCAATAAACACTGAAGCTTTCTTT
CDR3 protein: CASRRQPINTEAFF
J gene: TRBJ1-1
D gene: NA
V gene: TRBV6-5
clone size: NA

CDR3 DNA: TGTGCCAGCACCCCCTCCTGGGGAGTGGTAGGGGTTGCAACTAATGAAAAACTGTTTTTT
CDR3 protein: CASTPSWGVVGVATNEKLFF
J gene: TRBJ1-4
D gene: NA
V gene: TRBV4-2
clone size: NA

CDR3 DNA: TGTGCCAGTAGTGGTCTGGACAGGGGTAGAGGAGGCTATGGCTACACCTTC
CDR3 protein: CASSGLDRGRGGYGYTF
J gene: TRBJ1-2
D gene: TRBD1
V gene: TRBV19
clone size: NA

CDR3 DNA: TGTGCCAGCAGCTTCTTTCACGGATTGCAAGAGACCCAGTACTTC
CDR3 protein: CASSFFHGLQETQYF
J gene: TRBJ2-5
D gene: NA
V gene: TRBV7-3
clone size: NA

CDR3 DNA: TGTGCCAGTAGGAGGATGCAGGGTAGCACAGATACGCAGTATTTT
CDR3 protein: CASRRMQGSTDTQYF
J gene: TRBJ2-3
D gene: NA
V gene: TRBV19
clone size: NA

CDR3 DNA: TGTGCCAGCAGCTTGGACAGGACCTATGGCTACACCTTC
CDR3 protein: CASSLDRTYGYTF
J gene: TRBJ1-2
D gene: TRBD1
V gene: TRBV7-8
clone size: NA

CDR3 DNA: TGTGCCAGCAGCTACGAGAGACAGGCCCCCCGTAGCTACACCTTC
CDR3 protein: CASSYERQAPRSYTF
J gene: TRBJ1-2
D gene: NA
V gene: TRBV7-8
clone size: NA

CDR3 DNA: TGTGCCAGCAGTTACCCTACAGGGGGAACTGAAGCTTTCTTT
CDR3 protein: CASSYPTGGTEAFF
J gene: TRBJ1-1
D gene: TRBD1
V gene: TRBV6-6
clone size: NA

CDR3 DNA: TGTGCCAGCTCAACATCCGGGACTGGGGTTTTACTAGCCGGGGAGCTGTTTTTT
CDR3 protein: CASSTSGTGVLLAGELFF
J gene: TRBJ2-2
D gene: NA
V gene: TRBV18
clone size: NA

CDR3 DNA: TGTGCCAGCAGCCAGGGACAGGGGTGGAAGGAAAAACTGTTTTTT
CDR3 protein: CASSQGQGWKEKLFF
J gene: TRBJ1-4
D gene: TRBD1
V gene: TRBV5-4
clone size: NA

CDR3 DNA: TGTGCCAGTAGTATTGACACGGCGTACTATGGCTACACCTTC
CDR3 protein: CASSIDTAYYGYTF
J gene: TRBJ1-2
D gene: NA
V gene: TRBV19
clone size: NA

CDR3 DNA: TGCAGCGTTGTATCAGGCACGGAGCAGTTCTTC
CDR3 protein: CSVVSGTEQFF
J gene: TRBJ2-1
D gene: NA
V gene: TRBV29-1
clone size: NA

CDR3 DNA: TGTGCCAGCAGCCAAGGAGTATTGAGGGCTGCTGGCTACACCTTC
CDR3 protein: CASSQGVLRAAGYTF
J gene: TRBJ1-2
D gene: NA
V gene: TRBV14
clone size: NA